The subject of this entry is one T cell receptor beta chain. Antigen: not known. Preparation of the TCRbeta library was carried out with unique molecular identifiers. TCRdb fed the PCR reads into MiXCR, producing one record per CDR3 protein. The sample lists fewer than 550,000 distinct CDR3 sequences; about 10% were seen once. This CDR3 is 15 amino acids long. Looked up from germline, CDR1 is LGHDT and CDR2 is YNNKEL (reference sequence). V lost 4 bases and J lost 1; bases outside the gene matches: 4. This sample is part of a study of T-cell reconstitution after alpha-beta-depleted transplantation in children. Study findings and constraints: When one year had passed after transplant, most T-cell counts and diversity came from newly produced T cells. Several hundred graft clones that had expanded were reportedly the source of alpha-beta T cells about two months after transplant. TCRbeta diversity was high at day 60 in some patients (a result of surviving recipient T cells and thymic progenitors).

The sequence was collected from a female patient aged 2-9 years who had a stem cell transplant for aplastic anemia, so the T cells may come from the graft donor. The starting material was PBMCs, mostly from graft donor cells, obtained 180 days after TCRalphabeta/CD19-depleted stem cell transplant. V is TRBV3-1 and J is TRBJ2-4; 7 positions match TRBD1. CDR3 in DNA: TGTGCCAGCAGCCCCCCGACAGGGGCCAAAAACATTCAGTACTTC. This translates into CASSPPTGAKNIQYF.